The 16 T cell receptor beta chains below were found in one sample sequenced in a study of T cells in Graves' hyperthyroidism and ophthalmopathy (dated by TCRdb to about 2019). Libraries came from multiplex PCR. Reads for this sample came from an Illumina HiSeq 2000. The TCR beta CDR3 regions were amplified from RNA transcripts. For the first round of RT-PCR on the TCR CDR3, the HTBI primer set was used together with the Qiagen OneStep RT-PCR kit. Using fastp at Q25 and MiXCR, TCRdb reprocessed the public reads and kept productive beta chains. When rows share a CDR3 protein, they turn into one entry using the most common DNA and genes. This sample is represented by some 440,000 distinct CDR3 sequences; approximately 15% of them were singletons. Clones ranked in the top ten supply approximately 7.5% of the sample. The sequenced material came from blood. These receptors all stem from a woman aged 18-35 years with Graves' hyperthyroidism.

There are many counts of this clonotype. V usage is TRBV30 and J usage is TRBJ1-2; 7 nucleotides align to TRBD1. Germline V gene sequence: CDR1 GTSNPN, CDR2 SVGIG (reference sequence). V lost 2 bases and J lost 5; bases outside the gene matches: 5. CDR3 length: 13 residues. CDR3 protein: CAWSRDSDYGYTF. The CDR3 nucleotides are TGTGCCTGGAGTAGGGACAGTGATTATGGCTACACCTTC.

Ten or more counts support this clonotype. The gene calls are TRBV6-2 or TRBV6-3 and TRBJ2-7; D is undetermined. The V gene lost 4 bases and the J gene lost 7 bases, with 14 bases spanning the gap. The CDR3 runs to 13 residues. Germline-derived CDR1 and CDR2 are MNHEY and SVGEGT. The CDR3 coding sequence is TGTGCCAGCAGTTCCTCGGACCGCAGGGAGCAGTACTTC. Its translation is CASSSSDRREQYF.

Remarks on this clonotype: This may be a read error, as it is one base from a much larger clone. The chain uses TRBV6-1 and TRBJ2-7, with a tentative D call TRBD1 (6 bases). The CDR3 covers 15 residues. Germline V gene data show CDR1 as MNHNS and CDR2 as SASEGT. CDR3 sequence reads: CASTRTVDSSYERYF. CDR3 in DNA: TGTGCCAGCACCCGGACAGTTGACAGCTCCTACGAGCGGTACTTC.

The chain joins TRBV9 to TRBJ2-1; 10 bases map to TRBD2. Looked up from germline, CDR1 is SGDLS and CDR2 is YYNGEE. The CDR3 runs 19 residues. V was pared by 4 bases and J by 7 bases, with 20 bases of the junction left unmatched. CDR3 DNA sequence: TGTGCCAGCAGCTTAGACTTGAGGGCTAGCGGGAGAGCGGCGAATGAGCAGTTCTTC. It encodes CASSLDLRASGRAANEQFF.

This clonotype has at least ten counts. This chain connects TRBV6-2 or TRBV6-3 to TRBJ2-7, with a weak D call TRBD1 (6 bases). The CDR3 sequence is 14 residues long. Per the germline V gene, CDR1 is MNHEY and CDR2 is SVGEGT. V lost 7 bases and J lost 5, with 18 bases in between. The CDR3 DNA sequence: TGTGCCAGCAAGTGGGGGCTTACCCTTGACGAGCAGTACTTC. Translated: CASKWGLTLDEQYF.

CDR3 sequence: CASSDTLHWGLNEQFF. CDR3 coding DNA: TGTGCCAGCAGTGACACCCTCCATTGGGGGTTGAATGAGCAGTTCTTC. The V and J genes are TRBV25-1 and TRBJ2-1; D assignment may be TRBD1 or TRBD2 (5 bases each). This CDR3 is 16 amino acids long. Per the germline V gene, CDR1 is MGHDK and CDR2 is SYGVNS. Trimming stripped 3 bases from V and 7 bases from J, with 19 bases between.

This clonotype was observed many times. This sequence joins TRBV3-1 and TRBJ2-1; tentative D call: TRBD1 (6 bases). Germline CDR1 and CDR2: LGHDT and YNNKEL (reference sequence). The CDR3 is 15 amino acids. Between the trimmed V and J ends, which lost 5 bases and 0 bases, there was a span of 11 bases. CDR3 sequence reads: CASSSLDSSYNEQFF. DNA for the CDR3: TGTGCCAGCAGCTCCTTGGACAGCTCCTACAATGAGCAGTTCTTC.

The chain couples TRBV5-1 to TRBJ1-2, with D unresolved. The germline CDR1 and CDR2 sequences are SGHRS and YFSETQ. Deletions cut 4 bases from V and 4 bases from J, with 20 bases between. CDR3 length: 16 residues. The CDR3 region is CASSGPPLGQGYGYTF. Written as DNA, the CDR3 is TGCGCCAGCAGCGGACCCCCTTTAGGGCAAGGCTATGGCTACACCTTC.

The V call is TRBV5-4, the J call TRBJ2-3; no definite D call. V gave up 1 base and J gave up 3 bases, with 9 bases separating them. The CDR3 loop spans 14 amino acids. The V gene's germline CDR1 is SGHNT and CDR2 YYREEE (reference sequence). This chain's CDR3 is CASSLPSATDTQYF. The CDR3 DNA sequence: TGTGCCAGCAGCTTGCCCAGTGCTACAGATACGCAGTATTTT.

This clonotype came up a few times. This rearrangement joins TRBV10-3 to TRBJ2-7; D unclear. The length of the CDR3 is 13 residues. Germline V gene sequence: CDR1 ENHRY, CDR2 SYGVKD. The V end was cut by 4 bases, the J end by 4 bases, with 11 bases between. The CDR3 DNA is TGTGCCATCAGTGTGGATAGGAGATACGAGCAGTACTTC. The encoded protein is CAISVDRRYEQYF.

The chain combines TRBV2 with TRBJ2-7, with no clear D. CDR1 SNHLY and CDR2 FYNNEI come from the germline V gene. Trimming removed 6 bases from V and 7 bases from J, with 13 bases in between. The CDR3 has 12 amino acids. The DNA of the CDR3 is TGTGCCAGCAGGGAGAGGTTGGGGGAGCAGTACTTC. Amino acid sequence: CASRERLGEQYF.

In this sample, this clonotype turned up many times. This rearrangement joins TRBV5-4 to TRBJ2-5, with TRBD1 identical over 11 bases. V was pared by 3 bases and J by 4 bases, with 8 bases of the junction left unmatched. This CDR3 is 16 amino acids long. From germline, CDR1 is SGHNT and CDR2 YYREEE (reference sequence). The CDR3 reads CASSWGGTGGRETQYF. For the CDR3, the DNA is TGTGCCAGCAGCTGGGGGGGGACAGGGGGTCGAGAGACCCAGTACTTC.

This clonotype was counted ten times or more. The chain recombines TRBV11-2 with TRBJ2-7; D possibly corresponds to TRBD1 (5 bases). The CDR3 extends over 14 amino acids. Trimming took 3 bases from V and 0 from J, leaving 9 bases between them. Per germline, CDR1 SGHAT and CDR2 FQNNGV. This CDR3 reads CASSFAGPSYEQYF. CDR3 coding DNA: TGTGCCAGCAGCTTTGCAGGGCCCTCCTACGAGCAGTACTTC.

This clonotype was seen many times. This rearrangement joins TRBV5-1 to TRBJ1-2; tentative D call: TRBD1 (6 bases). Deletions cut 0 bases from V and 0 bases from J, with 12 bases between. In germline, CDR1 is SGHRS, CDR2 YFSETQ. The CDR3 extends over 16 amino acids. CDR3 sequence reads: CASSLGQGISNYGYTF. Written as DNA, the CDR3 is TGCGCCAGCAGCTTGGGGCAGGGGATTTCTAACTATGGCTACACCTTC.

This clonotype was recorded at least ten times. The V call is TRBV7-4, the J call TRBJ2-5, with a possible D match to TRBD1 (6 bases). Germline V lookup: CDR1 SGHVT, CDR2 SQSDAQ. V was trimmed by 6 bases and J by 0 bases, leaving 17 bases between them. This CDR3 comprises 16 residues. CDR3 amino acids: CASRGKTGPYQETQYF. CDR3 nucleotides: TGTGCCAGCAGGGGGAAAACAGGGCCTTACCAAGAGACCCAGTACTTC.

With respect to this clonotype: Given a much more abundant clone one base away, this may be a read error. V is TRBV5-1 and J is TRBJ1-1; 8 nucleotides line up with TRBD1. Germline V gives CDR1 SGHRS, CDR2 YFSETQ. The CDR3 runs 16 residues. In nucleotides, the CDR3 is TGCGTCAGCAGCTTCGGACAGGGAATCATGAACACTGAAGCTTTCTTT. Protein: CVSSFGQGIMNTEAFF.